Included here is one TCR beta chain sequence, with context. The sample comes from a study of T cells in Graves' hyperthyroidism and ophthalmopathy. Amplification targeted TCR beta CDR3 regions from RNA transcripts. With the HTBI primer set, the TCR CDR3 went through a first round of RT-PCR. Using its own MiXCR run on the multiplex PCR reads, TCRdb lists one record per CDR3 protein. The sample has approximately 330,000 distinct CDR3 sequences, about 20% seen once. CDR3 size: 19 residues. Germline-derived CDR1 and CDR2 are SGHAT and FQNNGV. V gave up 5 bases and J gave up 0 bases; unmatched junction bases: 15.

The chain has TRBV11-2 and TRBJ2-7, with 11 positions matching TRBD2. The material sequenced was blood. The TCR sequence derives from a woman aged 45-65 years with Graves' hyperthyroidism. In DNA form, the CDR3 reads TGTGCCAGCAGCCACTCATCGGGACTAGCGGTCCCCCCCTCCTACGAGCAGTACTTC. Protein: CASSHSSGLAVPPSYEQYF.